Presented here are 9 T cell receptor beta chains from one specimen sequenced in a study of T cell repertoires in cytomegalovirus infection. MiXCR was run by TCRdb on the reads, yielding one entry per CDR3 protein. The sample has approximately 400,000 distinct CDR3 sequences; under 40% are singletons. The sample taken for sequencing was PBMCs. The receptors were sampled from a human donor in good health (CMV status not recorded). Some clones in this sample may be carry-over from other donors' samples.

The chain carries TRBV19 and TRBJ1-4, with D perhaps matching TRBD1 (5 bases). Trimming pared 8 bases from V and 0 bases from J, leaving 13 bases between. Per the germline V gene, CDR1 is LNHDA and CDR2 is SQIVND (reference sequence). This CDR3 has 15 amino acids. CDR3 amino acids: CASSGTDATNEKLFF. The CDR3 nucleotides are TGTGCCAGTTCCGGGACGGATGCAACTAATGAAAAACTGTTTTTT.

This clonotype was seen at least ten times. The gene calls are TRBV11-2 and TRBJ1-1; tentative D call: TRBD1 (6 bases). This CDR3 contains 14 residues. CDR1 and CDR2 from the germline V gene are SGHAT and FQNNGV. Trimming took off 0 bases at V and 4 bases at J, with 9 bases between the two ends. CDR3 in DNA: TGTGCCAGCAGCTTAGAGGGGGCGATCACTGAAGCTTTCTTT. Translated: CASSLEGAITEAFF.

V is TRBV4-2 and J is TRBJ2-1, with D possibly matching TRBD2 (6 bases). Germline loops: CDR1 LGHNA, CDR2 YNFKEQ. The CDR3 is 17 residues long. V dropped 0 bases and J dropped 7 bases, with 19 bases sitting between them. The CDR3 nucleotides read TGTGCCAGCAGCCAAGAGCGTGGAGGGGAACCGAGGAATGAGCAGTTCTTC. Encoded protein: CASSQERGGEPRNEQFF.

The chain links TRBV7-8 to TRBJ1-5; 9 bases map to TRBD1. V gave up 1 base and J gave up 5 bases; unmatched junction bases: 9. Per the germline V gene, CDR1 is SGHVS and CDR2 is FQNEAQ. The CDR3 has 17 amino acids. The CDR3, as DNA: TGTGCCAGCAGCTTAGGGGGGGGACAGGGAGGGCATCAGCCCCAGCATTTT. This translates into CASSLGGGQGGHQPQHF.

The DNA for the CDR3 is TGTGCCAGCAGCCAACGAGTTCAGGGGGAGACCCAGTACTTC. Translated: CASSQRVQGETQYF. The gene calls are TRBV3-1 and TRBJ2-5; D possibly corresponds to TRBD1 (6 bases). This CDR3 comprises 14 residues. In germline, CDR1 is LGHDT, CDR2 YNNKEL (reference sequence). V gave up 2 bases and J gave up 5 bases, with 12 bases separating them.

Remarks on this clonotype: Relative to the germline gene, one junction end is altered; a read error may explain this. This sequence joins TRBV6-8 and TRBJ2-5; TRBD2 might be the D (5 bases). Germline CDR1 and CDR2: MNHGY and SAAAGT. The CDR3 has 15 residues. This CDR3 is CASSYLVGVGEPQYF. The CDR3 bases are TGTGCCAGCAGTTACTTGGTCGGGGTTGGAGAGCCCCAGTACTTC.

CDR3 DNA: TGTGCCAGCAGTTTAGCCTTCTACGAGCAGTACTTC. Translation: CASSLAFYEQYF. The gene calls are TRBV28 and TRBJ2-7; D uncertain. V lost 2 bases to trimming and J lost 3 bases, with 5 bases between them. Germline CDR1 MDHEN, CDR2 SYDVKM. This CDR3 contains 12 residues.

The chain combines TRBV2 with TRBJ1-1; D is undetermined. There are 13 residues in the CDR3. Trimming took off 6 bases at V and 11 bases at J, with 19 bases between the two ends. Germline CDR1 and CDR2: SNHLY and FYNNEI. The CDR3, as DNA: TGTGCCAGCAGGGGTGAACACGCTACTGGGGCTTTCTTT. Translated: CASRGEHATGAFF.

The V and J genes are TRBV29-1 and TRBJ1-1, with 11 positions matching TRBD1. Trimming took 7 bases from V and 5 from J; bases not matched to a gene: 6. The CDR3 runs to 13 residues. CDR1 is SQVTM, CDR2 ANQGSEA, per germline. The CDR3 nucleotides read TGCAGCGCCCGGACAGGGGGCAATACTGAAGCTTTCTTT. Residues: CSARTGGNTEAFF.